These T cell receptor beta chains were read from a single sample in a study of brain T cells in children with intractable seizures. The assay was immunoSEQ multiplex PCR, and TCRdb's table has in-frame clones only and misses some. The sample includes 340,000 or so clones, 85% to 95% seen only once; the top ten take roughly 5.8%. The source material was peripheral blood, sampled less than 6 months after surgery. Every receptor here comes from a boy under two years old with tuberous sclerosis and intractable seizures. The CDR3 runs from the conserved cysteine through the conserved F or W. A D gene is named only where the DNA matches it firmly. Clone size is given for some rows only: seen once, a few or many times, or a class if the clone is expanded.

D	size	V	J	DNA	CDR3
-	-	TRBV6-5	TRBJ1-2	TGTGCCAGCAGCACGACTTCTCATGGCTACACCTTC	CASSTTSHGYTF
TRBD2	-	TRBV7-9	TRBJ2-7	TGTGCCAGCAGCTTAGTAGCGCCCGGGACTAGCGTCTACGAGCAGTACTTC	CASSLVAPGTSVYEQYF
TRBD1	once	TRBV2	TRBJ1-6	TGTGCCAGCGGACAAGGTGACGTGGTTGCAGGGGGCAATTCACCCCTCCACTTT	CASGQGDVVAGGNSPLHF
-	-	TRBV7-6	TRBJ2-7	TGTGCCAGCAGCTTGGGGGGCTATAGCGGTTTCAACGAGCAGTACTTC	CASSLGGYSGFNEQYF
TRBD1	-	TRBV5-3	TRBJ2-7	TGTGCCAGAAGCTTGTCCGACAGGGGCCCCTACGAGCAGTACTTC	CARSLSDRGPYEQYF
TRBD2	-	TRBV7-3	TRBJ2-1	TGTGCCAGCAGCTTACTAGCGGGGGGGCCACATGAGCAGTTCTTC	CASSLLAGGPHEQFF
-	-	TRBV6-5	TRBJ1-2	TGTGCCAGCAGTAACCCACAGGGAAGGGGTTATGGCTACACCTTC	CASSNPQGRGYGYTF
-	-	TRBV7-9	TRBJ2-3	TGTGCCAGCACCGTTGGCGGGGATACGCAGTATTTT	CASTVGGDTQYF
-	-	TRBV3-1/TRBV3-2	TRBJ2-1	TGTGCCAGCAGCCAAGATTGGCGGGGCACAACCTACAATGAGCAGTTCTTC	CASSQDWRGTTYNEQFF
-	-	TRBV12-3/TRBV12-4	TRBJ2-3	TGTGCCAGCAGTTCGGGTTCCGCAGATACGCAGTATTTT	CASSSGSADTQYF
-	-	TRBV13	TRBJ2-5	TGTGCCAGCAGCTTCGGAACGGGCAGGATAGCCCAGTACTTC	CASSFGTGRIAQYF
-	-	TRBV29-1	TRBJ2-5	TGCAGCGTTGGGGGGTTCCAAGAGACCCAGTACTTC	CSVGGFQETQYF
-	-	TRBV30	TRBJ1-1	TGTGCCTGGAGTGGGCCGAGGGTGACTGAAGCTTTCTTT	CAWSGPRVTEAFF
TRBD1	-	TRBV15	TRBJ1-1	TGTGCCACAAGGGACAGTATGAACACTGAAGCTTTCTTT	CATRDSMNTEAFF
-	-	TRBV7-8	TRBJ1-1	TGTGCCAGCAGCCCAGGGTTGTTAGTAGCTTTCTTT	CASSPGLLVAFF
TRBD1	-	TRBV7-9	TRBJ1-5	TGTGCCAGCAGCCCCACAGGGGGTCAGCCCCAGCATTTT	CASSPTGGQPQHF
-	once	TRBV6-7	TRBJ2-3	TGTGCCAGCAGGGGGAACCGGGTAGATACGCAGTATTTT	CASRGNRVDTQYF
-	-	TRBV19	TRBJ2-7	TGTGCCAGTAGTATCATCGGGGGTCACTACGAGCAGTACTTC	CASSIIGGHYEQYF
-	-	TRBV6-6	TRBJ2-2	TGTGCCAGCAGTTCCCTAGCCACCGGGGAGCTGTTTTTT	CASSSLATGELFF
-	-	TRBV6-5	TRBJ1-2	TGTGCCAGCAGCCAATCGACAGACCAAAGGGGCTACACCTTC	CASSQSTDQRGYTF
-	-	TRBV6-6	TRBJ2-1	TGTGCCAGCAGTTACCCCGAGGCAACACAGGACGATGAGCAGTTCTTC	CASSYPEATQDDEQFF
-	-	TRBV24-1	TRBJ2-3	TGTGCCACCAGTGACAGTAACCACCGCACAGATACGCAGTATTTT	CATSDSNHRTDTQYF
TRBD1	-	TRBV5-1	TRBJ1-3	TGCGCCAGCAGCTCTAACGACAGGGTCGGGAGAAACACCATATATTTT	CASSSNDRVGRNTIYF
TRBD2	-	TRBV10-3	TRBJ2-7	TGTGCCATCAGTGAGTCTGAAGAAGGGCTAGCGGGTACCTACGAGCAGTACTTC	CAISESEEGLAGTYEQYF
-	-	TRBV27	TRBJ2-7	TGTGCCAGCAATCTGGCGGGGAGCTCCTACGAGCAGTACTTC	CASNLAGSSYEQYF
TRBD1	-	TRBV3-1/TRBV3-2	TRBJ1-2	TGTGCCAGCAGCCGTACAGGGGGAAGCGGCTACACCTTC	CASSRTGGSGYTF
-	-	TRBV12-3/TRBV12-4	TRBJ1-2	TGTGCCAGCAGCCAAGGATTCCGTTATGGCTACACCTTC	CASSQGFRYGYTF
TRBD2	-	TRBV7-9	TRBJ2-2	TGTGCCACCGGACTAGTAGACGGGGAGCTGTTTTTT	CATGLVDGELFF